These 9 T cell receptor gamma chains share one sample of origin, sequenced in a study of Vδ1+ human thymocytes. Whole-study results and caveats: Thymic TRG and TRD repertoires appeared highly polyclonal, with Gaussian CDR3 length distributions.

What these receptors recognize is not known. The template was reverse-transcribed extracted RNA. The CDR3 regions were amplified by multiplex PCR from V-gene primers to a constant-region primer. TCRdb used CATT to re-call clones from the multiplex PCR reads. This table has approximately 8,500 gamma-chain clones, 45% to 65% appearing once. Input material: Vdelta1+ gamma-delta thymocytes from the thymus. Subset noted: FACS-sorted CD3+ TCRalphabeta- TCRVdelta1+ TCRVdelta2- thymocytes. The receptors stem from a girl less than two years old who had congenital heart surgery.

This clone has a handful of counts. The sample has other DNA sequences that encode this CDR3 too. The chain recombines TRGV2 with TRGJ1 or TRGJ2. The J gene, absent from TCRdb, was called here by matching the DNA to germline. The germline CDR1 and CDR2 sequences are EGSNGY and YDSYNSKV. J gave up 5 bases and V 0 bases, and 7 bases lay outside the gene matches. This CDR3 comprises 14 residues. The CDR3 loop reads CATWDGPGDYKKLF. The CDR3 bases are TGTGCCACCTGGGACGGGCCTGGGGATTATAAGAAACTCTTT.

The J gene is TRGJ1 or TRGJ2, the V gene TRGV4. No J gene is reported in TCRdb; it was inferred here by comparing the DNA with germline. The V segment lost 0 bases and the J segment 5 bases; nucleotides outside the gene matches: 13. This CDR3 has 16 residues. In germline, CDR1 is EGSTGY, CDR2 YDSYTSSV. CDR3 DNA sequence: TGTGCCACCTGGGATGGGAGGAACCTTATGAATTATAAGAAACTCTTT. Protein product: CATWDGRNLMNYKKLF.

J is TRGJ1 or TRGJ2 and V is TRGV3. The J gene is not listed in TCRdb, so it was assigned here from a DNA match to germline. The V and J ends lost 0 bases and 4 bases, in that order; junction bases with no gene match: 12. Germline lookup yields CDR1 VTNTFY and CDR2 YDVSTARD (reference sequence). The CDR3 runs 16 residues. The CDR3 region is CATWDRLQTGYYKKLF. For the CDR3, the DNA is TGTGCCACCTGGGACAGGCTCCAAACGGGGTATTATAAGAAACTCTTT.

A word on this clone: Distinct nucleotide sequences in the sample also encode this CDR3. V is TRGV8 and J is TRGJ1 or TRGJ2. The J gene was not available in TCRdb and was assigned here by matching the DNA to germline segments. CDR1 VENAVY and CDR2 YDSYNSRV come from the germline V gene. The CDR3 is 13 amino acids. J was trimmed by 12 bases and V by 0 bases; bases with no gene match: 11. The CDR3 region is CATWDRPGRGKLF. As DNA, the CDR3 is TGTGCCACCTGGGATAGGCCGGGTCGAGGGAAACTCTTT.

This clone counts as large. The chain recombines TRGV2 with TRGJ1 or TRGJ2. Germline CDR1 reads EGSNGY; CDR2 reads YDSYNSKV. Trimming at V came to 1 base and at J to 6 bases, leaving 0 bases not matched to a gene. This CDR3 is 11 amino acids long. The CDR3 region has the DNA TGTGCCACCTGGGACGGTTATAAGAAACTCTTT. Translating gives CATWDGYKKLF.

On this clone: This same CDR3 is encoded by further DNA sequences in the sample. The rearrangement uses TRGV8 and TRGJP2. TCRdb offers no J gene call, so here the DNA was matched to germline to obtain one. In germline, CDR1 is VENAVY, CDR2 YDSYNSRV. The CDR3 covers 15 residues. V trimming: 0 bases; J trimming: 2 bases; junction bases outside the gene matches: 3. The CDR3 is CATWDRPSSDWIKTF. The CDR3, as DNA: TGTGCCACCTGGGATAGGCCGAGTAGTGATTGGATCAAGACGTTT.

This chain links TRGV2 with TRGJ1 or TRGJ2. In the absence of a J gene in TCRdb, the DNA was matched to germline to assign it here. Germline-derived CDR1 and CDR2 are EGSNGY and YDSYNSKV. The CDR3 consists of 14 residues. V lost 0 bases and J lost 3; bases outside the gene matches: 5. CDR3 loop: CATWDGLPYYKKLF. CDR3 coding DNA: TGTGCCACCTGGGACGGGCTCCCTTATTATAAGAAACTCTTT.

Of note for this clone: Other DNA sequences in this specimen translate into the identical CDR3. The chain joins TRGV9 to TRGJ1 or TRGJ2. The J gene, missing from TCRdb, was assigned here through DNA to germline matching. Germline values: CDR1 GITISATS, CDR2 ISYDGTV (reference sequence). With V trimmed by 4 bases and J by 0 bases, 3 bases remained unmatched. CDR3 length: 13 residues. In nucleotides, the CDR3 is TGTGCCTTGTGGGAAATGAATTATTATAAGAAACTCTTT. Encoded protein: CALWEMNYYKKLF.

This clone was counted a few times. The rearrangement joins TRGV8 to TRGJ1 or TRGJ2. Trimming cost V 5 bases and J 7 bases; bases outside gene matches: 8. Germline CDR1 reads VENAVY; CDR2 reads YDSYNSRV. This CDR3 is built from 12 residues. CDR3 amino acids: CATWVGGYKKLF. CDR3 DNA: TGTGCCACCTGGGTGGGAGGATATAAGAAACTCTTT.